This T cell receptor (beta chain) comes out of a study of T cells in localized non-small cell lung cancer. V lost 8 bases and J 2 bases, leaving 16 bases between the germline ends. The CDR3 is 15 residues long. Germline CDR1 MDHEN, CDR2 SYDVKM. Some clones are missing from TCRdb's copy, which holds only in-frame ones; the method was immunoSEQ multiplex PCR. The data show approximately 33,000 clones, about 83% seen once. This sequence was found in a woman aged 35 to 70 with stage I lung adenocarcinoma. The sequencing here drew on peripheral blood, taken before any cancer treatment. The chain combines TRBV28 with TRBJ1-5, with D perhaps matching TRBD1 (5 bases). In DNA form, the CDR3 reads TGTGCCAGCGGTTGGTCAGGGCGGGGCAATCAGCCCCAGCATTTT. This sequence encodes CASGWSGRGNQPQHF.